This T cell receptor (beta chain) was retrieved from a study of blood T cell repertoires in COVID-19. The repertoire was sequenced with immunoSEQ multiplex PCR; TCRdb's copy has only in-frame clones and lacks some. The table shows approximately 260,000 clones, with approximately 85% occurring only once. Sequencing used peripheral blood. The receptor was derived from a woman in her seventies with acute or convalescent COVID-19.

The CDR3 coding sequence is TGTGCCAGCAGCCAAGTTCGCACGGGGGTGGGAGCTTTCTTT. Encoded protein: CASSQVRTGVGAFF. The chain combines TRBV14 with TRBJ1-1, with D tentatively TRBD1 (5 bases). Germline loops: CDR1 SGHDN, CDR2 FVKESK. V lost 1 base and J 10 bases, leaving 16 bases between the germline ends. The length of the CDR3 is 14 residues. Variable domain in full (rest from reference TRBV14 and TRBJ1-1): EAGVTQFPSHSVIEKGQTVTLRCDPISGHDNLYWYRRVMGKEIKFLLHFVKESKQDESGMPNNRFLAERTGGTYSTLKVQPAELEDSGVYFCASSQVRTGVGAFFGQGTRLTVV.